This TCR beta chain is from a study of T cells in Graves' hyperthyroidism and ophthalmopathy. The junction had 5 bases not matched to a gene; V was cut back by 5 bases and J by 2 bases. The CDR3 contains 14 residues. CDR1 is SEHNR, CDR2 FQNEAQ, per germline (reference sequence). A remark on this clonotype: The antigen remains unidentified.

Amplified regions were TCR beta CDR3 sequences from RNA transcripts. The TCR CDR3 was amplified in a first-round RT-PCR using the HTBI primer set. TCRdb called the multiplex PCR reads again in MiXCR, with one record for every CDR3 protein. The sample carries roughly 500,000 distinct CDR3 sequences, approximately 44% recorded once. Used for diagnoses were clinical symptoms, serum thyroxine and TRAb, thyroid ultrasound and orbital computed tomography. Findings and limits, study-wide: Blood also contained most expanded thyroid clonotypes above 0.001. The model predicted ophthalmopathy a median approximately six months before onset. In the analysis, a 13 V-J model separated ophthalmopathy from stable hyperthyroidism.

The receptor was isolated from an adult woman with Graves' disease, either hyperthyroidism or ophthalmopathy (not recorded which). This chain uses TRBV7-9 with TRBJ1-2; 7 bases map to TRBD1. What was sequenced was peripheral blood or thyroid tissue (not recorded which). CDR3: CASSNIQGNYGYTF. Written as DNA, the CDR3 is TGTGCCAGCAGCAATATACAGGGGAACTATGGCTACACCTTC.